Below, 32 T cell receptor beta chains from the same sample are listed, as sequenced in a study of blood T cells in healthy people across ages. Next came a second PCR, run for about 6 to 11 cycles, which used a sample-barcoded 5' primer along with a J-beta primer mix. Using its own MiXCR run on the 5' RACE reads, TCRdb lists one record per CDR3 protein. The sample has approximately 850,000 distinct CDR3 sequences; 58% are singletons. Source material: blood. These receptors all stem from a man aged 30 to 39 in good health.

The chain links TRBV9 to TRBJ1-1; the D gene is possibly TRBD1 (5 bases). Trimming took 3 bases from V and 6 from J, leaving 12 bases between them. From germline, CDR1 is SGDLS and CDR2 YYNGEE. The CDR3 is 13 residues long. The CDR3 loop reads CASSAGSRAEAFF. In DNA form, the CDR3 reads TGTGCCAGCAGCGCAGGGTCCCGGGCTGAAGCTTTCTTT.

This chain uses TRBV7-2 with TRBJ2-3; unclear D gene. The germline V gene has CDR1 SGHTA and CDR2 FQGNSA. The CDR3 runs to 15 residues. The V end was cut by 3 bases, the J end by 2 bases, with 12 bases between. CDR3 in amino acids: CASSFGNGLTDTQYF. The CDR3, as DNA: TGTGCCAGCAGCTTCGGCAATGGCCTCACAGATACGCAGTATTTT.

The chain uses TRBV7-2 and TRBJ2-7, with unresolved D. V was pared by 3 bases and J by 2 bases, with 11 bases between. Germline V gives CDR1 SGHTA, CDR2 FQGNSA. This CDR3 has 14 residues. This chain's CDR3 is CASSFGIRTYEQYF. DNA of the CDR3: TGTGCCAGCAGCTTCGGTATCAGAACCTACGAGCAGTACTTC.

CDR3 nucleotides: TGTGCCAGCAGCGCCGAGGTGGGGGGCAACGAGCAGTACTTC. This gives the protein CASSAEVGGNEQYF. The chain employs TRBV9 and TRBJ2-7; D could derive from TRBD1 or TRBD2 (6 bases each). Trimming removed 3 bases from V and 5 bases from J, with 15 bases in between. Germline CDR1 and CDR2: SGDLS and YYNGEE. This CDR3 has 14 amino acids. The full variable domain, in which reference TRBV9 and TRBJ2-7 provide the parts outside the CDR3, is DSGVTQTPKHLITATGQRVTLRCSPRSGDLSVYWYQQSLDQGLQFLIQYYNGEERAKGNILERFSAQQFPDLHSELNLSSLELGDSALYFCASSAEVGGNEQYFGPGTRLTVT.

The V gene is TRBV29-1, the J gene TRBJ2-5; 10 nucleotides match TRBD2. In germline, CDR1 is SQVTM, CDR2 ANQGSEA. V trimming: 3 bases; J trimming: 3 bases; junction bases outside the gene matches: 13. The CDR3 consists of 17 residues. The CDR3 DNA is TGCAGCGTTGATGGACTAGCGGACCGAAGAGGGGAAGAGACCCAGTACTTC. Translation: CSVDGLADRRGEETQYF. The whole variable domain, filled in from reference TRBV29-1 and TRBJ2-5, reads SAVISQKPSRDICQRGTSLTIQCQVDSQVTMMFWYRQQPGQSLTLIATANQGSEATYESGFVIDKFPISRPNLTFSTLTVSNMSPEDSSIYLCSVDGLADRRGEETQYFGPGTRLLVL.

This clonotype was observed a handful of times. The V call is TRBV5-1, the J call TRBJ1-2, with a weak D call TRBD1 (5 bases). The germline CDR1 and CDR2 sequences are SGHRS and YFSETQ. The CDR3 runs 14 residues. Trimming took off 1 base at V and 10 bases at J, with 17 bases between the two ends. CDR3 sequence reads: CASSLSGTKRHYTF. Here the CDR3 DNA reads TGCGCCAGCAGCTTGAGCGGGACCAAGCGGCACTACACCTTC.

The chain has TRBV7-2 and TRBJ2-7; D ambiguous. Trimming cost V 3 bases and J 3 bases, with 24 bases left between them. The CDR3 contains 18 residues. The V gene's germline CDR1 is SGHTA and CDR2 FQGNSA. This CDR3 reads CASSLYVSVGTLGYEQYF. For the CDR3, the DNA is TGTGCCAGCAGCTTGTATGTCTCCGTGGGAACTCTTGGCTACGAGCAGTACTTC. The variable domain in full, with the rest retrieved from reference TRBV7-2 and TRBJ2-7, is GAGVSQSPSNKVTEKGKDVELRCDPISGHTALYWYRQSLGQGLEFLIYFQGNSAPDKSGLPSDRFSAERTGGSVSTLTIQRTQQEDSAVYLCASSLYVSVGTLGYEQYFGPGTRLTVT.

The chain employs TRBV5-1 and TRBJ2-5; D unclear. The end of the DNA aligns better with TRBJ2-7, so the J call may be wrong. Germline lookup yields CDR1 SGHRS and CDR2 YFSETQ. The length of the CDR3 is 16 residues. CDR3: CASAKSQESTPYEQYF. CDR3 in DNA: TGCGCCAGCGCTAAATCTCAGGAGAGCACTCCCTACGAGCAGTACTTC.

This clonotype occurred a few times. The rearrangement joins TRBV7-2 to TRBJ2-1, with 8 bases that match TRBD2. V trimming: 4 bases; J trimming: 6 bases; junction bases outside the gene matches: 14. This CDR3 spans 17 amino acids. Germline CDR1 reads SGHTA; CDR2 reads FQGNSA. The CDR3 reads CASSSISGMPLGNEQFF. The CDR3, as DNA: TGTGCCAGCAGCTCGATTAGCGGGATGCCCTTAGGCAATGAGCAGTTCTTC.

The rearrangement joins TRBV7-9 to TRBJ2-1; tentative D call: TRBD2 (5 bases). V was pared by 5 bases and J by 0 bases, with 14 bases between. CDR1 SEHNR and CDR2 FQNEAQ come from the germline V gene (reference sequence). The CDR3 is made up of 16 amino acids. The CDR3 DNA follows: TGTGCCAGCAGCCAAGATCGGGGTAGCTCCTACAATGAGCAGTTCTTC. Residues: CASSQDRGSSYNEQFF.

The sample holds a few counts of this clonotype. The chain uses TRBV12-3 or TRBV12-4 and TRBJ2-3, with 9 nucleotides matching TRBD1. This CDR3 has 15 amino acids. Trimming removed 4 bases from V and 3 bases from J; junction bases left unmatched: 5. The CDR3 DNA sequence: TGTGCCAGCAGTTCGGACAGGGGAATAACAGATACGCAGTATTTT. Translating it yields CASSSDRGITDTQYF.

The chain employs TRBV29-1 and TRBJ2-4; 8 bases map to TRBD1. Germline V lookup: CDR1 SQVTM, CDR2 ANQGSEA. Trimming took 6 bases from V and 7 from J; bases not matched to a gene: 5. CDR3 length: 12 residues. Here the CDR3 reads CSVPGGGNIQYF. The CDR3 DNA follows: TGCAGCGTCCCAGGGGGCGGGAACATTCAGTACTTC.

This chain joins TRBV29-1 and TRBJ2-7, with D tentatively TRBD2 (7 bases). Germline CDR1 is SQVTM and CDR2 is ANQGSEA. Trimming took 3 bases from V and 2 from J, leaving 17 bases between them. The CDR3 is 15 residues long. Here the CDR3 DNA reads TGCAGCGTTGAGGGGACTATGGGGGCCCCCTACGAGCAGTACTTC. Its protein product is CSVEGTMGAPYEQYF.

The chain uses TRBV9 and TRBJ2-1, with 14 bases matching TRBD2. CDR1 and CDR2 from the germline V gene are SGDLS and YYNGEE. After removal of 2 bases from V and 6 bases from J, the junction contained 10 bases not matched to a gene. The CDR3 has 18 amino acids. The CDR3 nucleotides read TGTGCCAGCAGCGTCCCCACTACAGGGACTAGCGGGAGCAATGAGCAGTTCTTC. Translation: CASSVPTTGTSGSNEQFF.

This rearrangement joins TRBV6-6 to TRBJ1-5; 7 positions match TRBD1. The CDR3 is made up of 15 amino acids. CDR1 and CDR2 (germline): MNHNY, SVGAGI (reference sequence). With V trimmed by 7 bases and J by 0 bases, 6 bases remained unmatched. CDR3 in amino acids: CASNGRGDSNQPQHF. The CDR3 nucleotides are TGTGCCAGCAATGGCAGGGGGGATAGCAATCAGCCCCAGCATTTT.

The V call is TRBV28, the J call TRBJ2-5; TRBD2 matches 9 bases. The DNA end favors TRBJ2-7, so the J call may be wrong. Germline loops: CDR1 MDHEN, CDR2 SYDVKM. This CDR3 is 14 amino acids long. CDR3 protein: CASSIELAGYEQYF. The CDR3 DNA is TGTGCCAGCAGTATTGAACTAGCGGGCTACGAGCAGTACTTC.

The V and J genes are TRBV20-1 and TRBJ2-4, with D unclear. The DNA end lines up better with TRBJ2-7; the J call may be wrong. Germline-derived CDR1 and CDR2 are DFQATT and SNEGSKA (reference sequence). There are 16 residues in the CDR3. Here the CDR3 DNA reads TGCAGTGCTAGAGATTCCGGTATTAGTAGCTCCTACGAGCAGTACTTC. This codes for CSARDSGISSSYEQYF.

The chain carries TRBV28 and TRBJ2-6, with D perhaps matching TRBD2 (6 bases). The length of the CDR3 is 15 residues. CDR1 is MDHEN, CDR2 SYDVKM, per germline. The ends were cut back, 7 bases at V and 0 bases at J, with 10 bases in the middle. In DNA, the CDR3 is TGTGCCAGCACCACCGGGGGCTCTGGGGCCAACGTCCTGACTTTC. Translated, it gives CASTTGGSGANVLTF.

The chain employs TRBV7-2 and TRBJ2-1, with 8 bases matching TRBD2. The J call may be wrong; the DNA end is better matched by TRBJ2-7. The germline gives CDR1 SGHTA, CDR2 FQGNSA. This CDR3 is built from 15 residues. The CDR3 sequence is CASSPGGTFPNEQYF. CDR3 in DNA: TGTGCCAGCAGCCCGGGGGGGACCTTCCCCAATGAGCAGTACTTC.

This chain connects TRBV12-1 to TRBJ2-7; no check of the table's D call, TRBD2, against the DNA was made. TRBV12-1 is given as a pseudogene. This CDR3 contains 17 residues. CDR3 bases: TGTGCCAGCAGCTTTCGGACTAGCGGGGGTCCCTCCTACGAGCAGTACTTC. Protein sequence: CASSFRTSGGPSYEQYF.

This clonotype came up a few times. The chain uses TRBV5-1 and TRBJ2-5; D may match TRBD1 or TRBD2 (5 bases each). CDR3 length: 14 residues. CDR1 and CDR2 (germline): SGHRS, YFSETQ. The V and J ends lost 4 bases and 2 bases respectively, with 12 bases between them. The DNA for the CDR3 is TGCGCCAGCAGCACAGGACGGGGACAAGAGACCCAGTACTTC. Its protein is CASSTGRGQETQYF.

The V gene is TRBV3-1, the J gene TRBJ1-2; no firm D call. V was cut by 6 bases and J by 13 bases, with 18 bases left in between. This CDR3 has 12 amino acids. Germline V gene sequence: CDR1 LGHDT, CDR2 YNNKEL (reference sequence). The CDR3 sequence: CASSHTMRGVTF. Here the CDR3 DNA reads TGTGCCAGCAGTCATACCATGCGCGGGGTCACCTTC.

The chain recombines TRBV4-3 with TRBJ1-2; TRBD1 is a possible D gene (5 bases). Trimming left V 0 bases short and J 2 bases short, with 16 bases between. Germline CDR1 is LGHNA and CDR2 is YSLEER. CDR3 length: 17 amino acids. Here the CDR3 DNA reads TGCGCCAGCAGCCAAGATTTCGTGGGGACCCCAAACTATGGCTACACCTTC. Protein: CASSQDFVGTPNYGYTF.

This clonotype was recorded a few times. This chain connects TRBV5-1 to TRBJ2-5; possible D gene TRBD2, 6 bases. Germline CDR1 SGHRS, CDR2 YFSETQ. The ends were cut back, 7 bases at V and 3 bases at J, with 16 bases in the middle. CDR3 size: 14 residues. CDR3 region: CASADTGDEETQYF. For the CDR3, the DNA is TGCGCCAGCGCCGATACGGGGGATGAAGAGACCCAGTACTTC. Full variable domain (outside the CDR3, taken from reference TRBV5-1 and TRBJ2-5): KAGVTQTPRYLIKTRGQQVTLSCSPISGHRSVSWYQQTPGQGLQFLFEYFSETQRNKGNFPGRFSGRQFSNSRSEMNVSTLELGDSALYLCASADTGDEETQYFGPGTRLLVL.

The chain combines TRBV3-1 with TRBJ2-1, with TRBD2 identical over 10 bases. CDR3 size: 15 residues. Germline loops: CDR1 LGHDT, CDR2 YNNKEL (reference sequence). J was trimmed by 7 bases and V by 7 bases; bases with no gene match: 10. This chain's CDR3 is CASTLSDSGGNEQFF. CDR3 sequence (DNA): TGTGCCAGCACCCTGTCGGATAGCGGGGGGAATGAGCAGTTCTTC.

This clonotype was observed a handful of times. The chain is built from TRBV4-3 and TRBJ2-6, with D uncertain. Germline values: CDR1 LGHNA, CDR2 YSLEER. Trimming removed 0 bases from V and 0 bases from J, with 9 bases in between. This CDR3 is 17 amino acids long. The DNA for the CDR3 is TGCGCCAGCAGCCAAGATGTCGCCTCCTCTGGGGCCAACGTCCTGACTTTC. Protein: CASSQDVASSGANVLTF.

V gene TRBV24-1 combines with J gene TRBJ2-1; TRBD1 is a possible D gene (6 bases). CDR1 is KGHDR, CDR2 SFDVKD, per germline. V shed 5 bases and J shed 8 bases, with 9 bases lying between them. The CDR3 consists of 12 residues. The CDR3 DNA reads TGTGCCACCAGTGGGCCAGGGGATGAGCAGTTCTTC. It specifies CATSGPGDEQFF.

This clonotype has only a few counts. The V and J genes are TRBV11-2 and TRBJ1-1, with D perhaps TRBD1 (5 bases). V dropped 5 bases and J dropped 10 bases, with 17 bases sitting between them. CDR3 length: 13 amino acids. Germline V CDR1 and CDR2: SGHAT, FQNNGV. The CDR3 DNA reads as TGTGCCAGCAGCATGGGGCGGGGCGGCGGAGCTTTCTTT. This encodes CASSMGRGGGAFF.

V and J are TRBV7-9 and TRBJ2-1; D remains ambiguous. The last part of the DNA fits TRBJ2-7 better; the J call may be wrong. The CDR3 contains 15 residues. The germline V gene encodes CDR1 SEHNR and CDR2 FQNEAQ (reference sequence). Here the CDR3 reads CASSQNLDAYNEQYF. CDR3 nucleotides: TGTGCCAGCAGCCAGAATTTGGACGCATACAATGAGCAGTACTTC.

The V call is TRBV10-3, the J call TRBJ2-7; 10 nucleotides align to TRBD1. Losses at the gene ends were 2 bases for V and 3 bases for J; bases not matched to a gene: 7. The CDR3 loop spans 16 amino acids. Germline CDR1 ENHRY, CDR2 SYGVKD. The CDR3 coding sequence is TGTGCCATCAGTGAGACACCGGGACAGGGGTTCTACGAGCAGTACTTC. Residues: CAISETPGQGFYEQYF.

Only a few counts were recorded for this clonotype. V gene TRBV5-1 combines with J gene TRBJ1-6; possible D gene TRBD1, 5 bases. The CDR3 is made up of 13 amino acids. Trimming removed 4 bases from V and 6 bases from J, with 8 bases in between. CDR1 is SGHRS and CDR2 is YFSETQ in the germline V gene. The CDR3 DNA is TGCGCCAGCAGCCGGGACGGTAATTCACCCCTCCACTTT. Encoded protein: CASSRDGNSPLHF.

The chain combines TRBV28 with TRBJ2-7; TRBD1 might be the D (5 bases). Trimming pared 8 bases from V and 2 bases from J, leaving 16 bases between. The CDR3 covers 14 residues. Germline CDR1 is MDHEN and CDR2 is SYDVKM. The chain's CDR3 is CASRTPTNTYEQYF. CDR3 nucleotides: TGTGCCAGCCGGACACCAACGAACACCTACGAGCAGTACTTC.